A single sample gave rise to the 20 T cell receptor beta chains below, sequenced in a study of shared clonotypes between healthy human individuals. The method was immunoSEQ multiplex PCR; TCRdb's version includes in-frame clones alone and lacks a portion of them. Altogether over a million clones are present, more than 75% being singletons, with the ten largest covering roughly 0.61%. The material sequenced was memory CD4+ T cells from PBMCs. As for subset: CD45RA-negative fraction. All receptors come from a man aged 18 to 29 in good health. Some clones in this sample may be carry-over from other donors' samples.

The chain has TRBV6-1 and TRBJ2-1, with TRBD2 identical over 7 bases. This CDR3 has 16 amino acids. Germline V gene lookup returns CDR1 MNHNS and CDR2 SASEGT. J was trimmed by 4 bases and V by 4 bases; bases with no gene match: 10. The CDR3: CASSGFGAGAYNEQFF. CDR3 bases: TGTGCCAGCAGTGGCTTCGGGGCGGGAGCATACAATGAGCAGTTCTTC.

Turning to this clone: The identical CDR3 is also encoded by other nucleotide sequences in the sample. The chain uses TRBV5-1 and TRBJ2-2, with 11 bases identical to TRBD1. CDR1 SGHRS and CDR2 YFSETQ come from the germline V gene. V shed 3 bases, J shed 6 bases, and the junction held 1 base outside the gene matches. CDR3 length equals 14 residues. The chain's CDR3 is CASSSGQGAGELFF. CDR3 nucleotides: TGCGCCAGCAGCTCGGGACAGGGGGCCGGGGAGCTGTTTTTT.

This clone was found a few times. Within the sample, other DNA sequences also encode this same CDR3. The CDR3 loop is CASSLAGGELFF. The CDR3 DNA follows: TGTGCCAGCAGCTTAGCCGGCGGGGAGCTGTTTTTT. The chain has TRBV13 and TRBJ2-2; no clear D gene. CDR1 is PRHDT, CDR2 FYEKMQ, per germline (reference sequence). V was shortened by 1 base and J by 7 bases, with 4 bases between the two germline ends. The CDR3 has 12 amino acids.

This clone came up a few times. The J gene is TRBJ1-1, the V gene TRBV19; possible D gene TRBD1, 6 bases. Per germline, CDR1 LNHDA and CDR2 SQIVND (reference sequence). Trimming took 4 bases from V and 3 from J, leaving 21 bases between them. This CDR3 comprises 17 residues. CDR3 in amino acids: CASSTLNPRGRDTEAFF. CDR3 nucleotides: TGTGCCAGTAGTACCCTCAACCCCAGGGGCAGGGACACTGAAGCTTTCTTT.

Details on this clone: This may stem from a read error, because a much larger clone lies one nucleotide away. The chain has TRBV7-8 and TRBJ1-2; the D is unclear. CDR3 length equals 12 residues. CDR1 is SGHVS and CDR2 is FQNEAQ in the germline V gene. Trimming stripped 1 base from V and 4 bases from J, with 4 bases between. As DNA, the CDR3 is TGTGCCAGCAGCTTAGAGGGCTATGGCTACACCTTC. Translated: CASSLEGYGYTF.

About this clone itself: Other DNA sequences of this sample code for an identical CDR3. This chain links TRBV18 with TRBJ2-7; D may be TRBD1 (6 bases). This CDR3 contains 13 residues. V shed 2 bases and J shed 3 bases, with 8 bases lying between them. Germline CDR1 reads KGHSH; CDR2 reads LQKENI. In nucleotides, the CDR3 is TGTGCCAGCTCACCAAGGGGGAACTACGAGCAGTACTTC. The encoded protein is CASSPRGNYEQYF.

Comment on this clone: This probably arose from a read error, given a far larger clone one base away. The genes are TRBV5-1 and TRBJ1-1; D not certain. Germline CDR1 and CDR2: SGHRS and YFSETQ. The CDR3 loop spans 14 amino acids. The V and J ends lost 4 bases and 1 base respectively, with 11 bases between them. The CDR3, as DNA: TGCGCCAGCAGCATGCAACCCTCGAACACTGAAGCTTTCTTT. Amino acids: CASSMQPSNTEAFF.

This clone was seen a handful of times. V and J are TRBV7-9 and TRBJ2-4; possible D gene TRBD2, 6 bases. The germline V and J ends were trimmed by 3 bases and 5 bases, with 14 bases remaining between them. Germline CDR1 SEHNR, CDR2 FQNEAQ (reference sequence). The CDR3 sequence is 15 residues long. CDR3 sequence: CASSLGRSLENIQYF. The DNA of the CDR3 is TGTGCCAGCAGCTTGGGGAGGAGTCTGGAAAACATTCAGTACTTC.

The chain recombines TRBV28 with TRBJ1-1, with 8 bases that match TRBD1. J gave up 11 bases and V 4 bases, and 12 bases lay outside the gene matches. This CDR3 has 14 residues. Germline V gives CDR1 MDHEN, CDR2 SYDVKM. The CDR3 loop reads CASSSTPGQVKAFF. CDR3 nucleotides: TGTGCCAGCAGTTCAACCCCGGGACAGGTAAAGGCTTTCTTT.

The CDR3 DNA follows: TGTGCCAGCTCAATCAGGGTAGGCCAAGAGACCCAGTACTTC. Translated: CASSIRVGQETQYF. The chain links TRBV18 to TRBJ2-5; D might be TRBD1 (5 bases). Between the trimmed V and J ends, which lost 5 bases and 1 base, there was a span of 11 bases. Germline CDR1 and CDR2: KGHSH and LQKENI. The CDR3 loop spans 14 amino acids.

The chain employs TRBV5-1 and TRBJ1-2; D remains ambiguous. The germline V and J ends were trimmed by 2 bases and 1 base, with 6 bases remaining between them. Germline-derived CDR1 and CDR2 are SGHRS and YFSETQ. There are 13 residues in the CDR3. As DNA, the CDR3 is TGCGCCAGCAGCTTTGAACTTAACTATGGCTACACCTTC. Translated: CASSFELNYGYTF.

This clone has a single count. The chain links TRBV7-3 to TRBJ2-3; D may be TRBD2 (6 bases). Germline V gene lookup returns CDR1 SGHTA and CDR2 FQGTGA. The CDR3 consists of 15 residues. The germline V and J ends were trimmed by 5 bases and 2 bases, with 14 bases remaining between them. The CDR3 sequence is CASSIVGSYTDTQYF. The CDR3, as DNA: TGTGCCAGCAGCATCGTCGGGAGTTACACAGATACGCAGTATTTT.

As concerns this clone: Other nucleotide sequences from this sample produce the same CDR3. The CDR3 DNA reads TGTGCCAGCAGCTTAGAGAGCCAAGAGACCCAGTACTTC. Translated: CASSLESQETQYF. The chain uses TRBV11-3 and TRBJ2-5, with D hard to call. This CDR3 is 13 amino acids long. V lost 0 bases and J 1 base, leaving 3 bases between the germline ends. Germline V gives CDR1 SGHNT, CDR2 YENEEA.

The rearrangement links TRBV6-6 to TRBJ2-3; no firm D call. The germline V gene has CDR1 MNHNY and CDR2 SVGAGI (reference sequence). V shed 3 bases and J shed 2 bases, with 12 bases lying between them. The CDR3 contains 15 residues. The CDR3 nucleotides read TGTGCCAGCAGTTATATCCCAGATGCCACAGATACGCAGTATTTT. This gives the protein CASSYIPDATDTQYF.

To note about this clone: A read error is likely here: a far larger clone is one base away. The CDR3 sequence is CASSESGGRYELYF. The CDR3 DNA follows: TGTGCCAGCAGTGAGTCAGGGGGCAGATACGAGCTGTACTTC. The V and J genes are TRBV2 and TRBJ2-7; 8 nucleotides match TRBD1. The CDR3 consists of 14 residues. The germline V gene has CDR1 SNHLY and CDR2 FYNNEI.

The chain recombines TRBV28 with TRBJ2-3, with 7 bases lining up with TRBD1. Germline V gives CDR1 MDHEN, CDR2 SYDVKM. The V and J ends lost 6 bases and 4 bases, in that order; junction bases with no gene match: 7. The CDR3 sequence is 14 residues long. The CDR3 region is CASREGGRADTQYF. The CDR3 coding sequence is TGTGCCAGCAGGGAAGGGGGCCGGGCAGATACGCAGTATTTT.

The J gene is TRBJ2-6, the V gene TRBV6-5, with D possibly matching TRBD2 (5 bases). V lost 0 bases, J lost 0 bases, and 6 bases lay in between. The CDR3 is 16 amino acids. Germline V gene lookup returns CDR1 MNHEY and CDR2 SVGAGI. DNA of the CDR3: TGTGCCAGCAGTTACTCCCGGGGCTCTGGGGCCAACGTCCTGACTTTC. It yields the protein CASSYSRGSGANVLTF.

The V call is TRBV11-3, the J call TRBJ2-1, with D unclear. The CDR3 extends over 12 amino acids. Trimming left V 4 bases short and J 5 bases short, with 6 bases between. CDR1 is SGHNT, CDR2 YENEEA, per germline. In DNA form, the CDR3 reads TGTGCCAGCAGCTCTCTAGACAATGAGCAGTTCTTC. Its protein is CASSSLDNEQFF.

The chain is built from TRBV2 and TRBJ2-1; 7 bases align to TRBD2. The V gene end was trimmed by 7 bases and the J gene end by 9 bases; junction bases not matched to a gene: 12. The CDR3 is 14 amino acids. Germline lookup yields CDR1 SNHLY and CDR2 FYNNEI. The CDR3 region has the DNA TGTGCCAGCATTAGAAGCGGGAATGAAGGTGAGCAGTTCTTC. Protein product: CASIRSGNEGEQFF.

The V call is TRBV5-1, the J call TRBJ2-3; 8 nucleotides line up with TRBD1. The V and J ends lost 2 bases and 1 base, in that order; junction bases with no gene match: 3. Germline CDR1 reads SGHRS; CDR2 reads YFSETQ. CDR3 length: 15 amino acids. The CDR3 DNA is TGCGCCAGCAGCTTTCAGGGGGCTGGCACAGATACGCAGTATTTT. Amino acid sequence: CASSFQGAGTDTQYF.